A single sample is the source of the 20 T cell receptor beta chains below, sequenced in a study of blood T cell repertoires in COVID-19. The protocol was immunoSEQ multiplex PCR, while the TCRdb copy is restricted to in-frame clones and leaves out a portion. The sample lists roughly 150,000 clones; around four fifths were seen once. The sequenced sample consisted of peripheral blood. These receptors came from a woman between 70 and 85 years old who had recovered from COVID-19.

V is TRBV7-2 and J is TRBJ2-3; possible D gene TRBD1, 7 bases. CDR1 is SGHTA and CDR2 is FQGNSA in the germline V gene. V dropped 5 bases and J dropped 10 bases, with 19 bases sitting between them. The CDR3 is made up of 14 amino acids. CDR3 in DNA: TGTGCCAGCAGCGAGGGGGCCTTAGGGACTCCGCAGTATTTT. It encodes CASSEGALGTPQYF.

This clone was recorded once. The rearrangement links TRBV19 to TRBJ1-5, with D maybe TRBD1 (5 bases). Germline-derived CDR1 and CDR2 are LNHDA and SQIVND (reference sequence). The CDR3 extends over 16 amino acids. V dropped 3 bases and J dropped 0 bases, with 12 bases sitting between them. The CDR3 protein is CASSINGAYSNQPQHF. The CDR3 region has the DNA TGTGCCAGTAGTATTAATGGGGCATATAGCAATCAGCCCCAGCATTTT.

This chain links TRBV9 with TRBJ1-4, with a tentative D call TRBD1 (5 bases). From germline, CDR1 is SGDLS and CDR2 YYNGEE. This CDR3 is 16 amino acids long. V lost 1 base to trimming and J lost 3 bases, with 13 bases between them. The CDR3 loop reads CASSVRGDAPNEKLFF. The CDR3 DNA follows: TGTGCCAGCAGCGTACGGGGGGACGCCCCTAATGAAAAACTGTTTTTT.

The CDR3 coding sequence is TGTGCCAGCGGTGTCAACCCTAACGTCGGCTCCTACAATGAGCAGTTCTTC. Residues: CASGVNPNVGSYNEQFF. The chain combines TRBV9 with TRBJ2-1; D gene unclear. This CDR3 has 17 residues. The V gene's germline CDR1 is SGDLS and CDR2 YYNGEE. V was trimmed by 7 bases and J by 0 bases, leaving 20 bases between them.

As DNA, the CDR3 is TGTGCCAGCAGCCCCGGCGTCGGAGTGGTACACAATGAGCAGTTCTTC. This sequence encodes CASSPGVGVVHNEQFF. V and J are TRBV11-2 and TRBJ2-1; D not resolved. Between the trimmed V and J ends, which lost 5 bases and 5 bases, there was a span of 19 bases. The CDR3 length is 16 residues. Germline V gives CDR1 SGHAT, CDR2 FQNNGV.

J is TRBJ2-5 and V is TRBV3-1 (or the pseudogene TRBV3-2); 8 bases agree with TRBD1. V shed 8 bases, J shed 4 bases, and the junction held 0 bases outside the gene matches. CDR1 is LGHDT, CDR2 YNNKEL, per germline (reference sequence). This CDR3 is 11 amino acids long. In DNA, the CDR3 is TGTGCCAGCGACAGGGGAGAGACCCAGTACTTC. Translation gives CASDRGETQYF.

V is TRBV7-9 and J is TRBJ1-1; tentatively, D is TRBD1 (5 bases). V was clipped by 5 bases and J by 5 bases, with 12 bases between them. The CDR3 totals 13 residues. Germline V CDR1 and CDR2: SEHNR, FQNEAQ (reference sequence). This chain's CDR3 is CASSAGGGTEAFF. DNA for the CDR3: TGTGCCAGCAGCGCCGGGGGTGGGACTGAAGCTTTCTTT.

This CDR3 reads CASSVGGPNTEAFF. The CDR3 DNA reads as TGTGCCAGCAGTGTTGGCGGCCCGAACACTGAAGCTTTCTTT. The V call is TRBV2, the J call TRBJ1-1; D not certain. The CDR3 totals 14 residues. Looked up from germline, CDR1 is SNHLY and CDR2 is FYNNEI. Trimming took 4 bases from V and 1 from J, leaving 10 bases between them.

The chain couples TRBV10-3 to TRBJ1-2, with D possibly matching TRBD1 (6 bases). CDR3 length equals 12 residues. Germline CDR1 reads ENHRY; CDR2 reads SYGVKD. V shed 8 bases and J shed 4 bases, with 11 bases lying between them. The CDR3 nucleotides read TGTGCCATCCAAGGACAGCTCTATGGCTACACCTTC. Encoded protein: CAIQGQLYGYTF.

The chain's CDR3 is CASSAEDSNQPQHF. The CDR3 DNA follows: TGTGCCAGCTCCGCTGAGGATAGCAATCAGCCCCAGCATTTT. The V and J genes are TRBV18 and TRBJ1-5; D not certain. CDR3 length: 14 residues. Germline V gene sequence: CDR1 KGHSH, CDR2 LQKENI. V lost 6 bases and J lost 0, with 9 bases in between.

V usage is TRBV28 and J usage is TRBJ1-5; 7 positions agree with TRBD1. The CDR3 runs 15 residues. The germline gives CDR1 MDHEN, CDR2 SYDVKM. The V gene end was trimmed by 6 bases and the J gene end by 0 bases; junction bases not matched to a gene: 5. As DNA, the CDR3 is TGTGCCAGCAGCCCAAGGGGGCCTAGCAATCAGCCCCAGCATTTT. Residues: CASSPRGPSNQPQHF. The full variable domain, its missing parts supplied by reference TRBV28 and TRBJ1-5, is DVKVTQSSRYLVKRTGEKVFLECVQDMDHENMFWYRQDPGLGLRLIYFSYDVKMKEKGDIPEGYSVSREKKERFSLILESASTNQTSMYLCASSPRGPSNQPQHFGDGTRLSIL.

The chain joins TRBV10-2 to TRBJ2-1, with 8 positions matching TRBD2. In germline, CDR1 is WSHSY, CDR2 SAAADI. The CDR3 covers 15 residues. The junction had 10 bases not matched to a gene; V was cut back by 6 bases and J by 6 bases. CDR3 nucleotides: TGCGCCAGCAGGCCCCGCGGGGGGACCCCCAATGAGCAGTTCTTC. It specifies CASRPRGGTPNEQFF.

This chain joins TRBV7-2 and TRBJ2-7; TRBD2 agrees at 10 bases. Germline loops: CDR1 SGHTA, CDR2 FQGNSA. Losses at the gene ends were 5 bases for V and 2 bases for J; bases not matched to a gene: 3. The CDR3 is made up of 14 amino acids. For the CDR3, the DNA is TGTGCCAGCAGCATGACTAGCGGGCCCTACGAGCAGTACTTC. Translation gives CASSMTSGPYEQYF. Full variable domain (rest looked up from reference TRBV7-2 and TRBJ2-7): GAGVSQSPSNKVTEKGKDVELRCDPISGHTALYWYRQSLGQGLEFLIYFQGNSAPDKSGLPSDRFSAERTGGSVSTLTIQRTQQEDSAVYLCASSMTSGPYEQYFGPGTRLTVT.

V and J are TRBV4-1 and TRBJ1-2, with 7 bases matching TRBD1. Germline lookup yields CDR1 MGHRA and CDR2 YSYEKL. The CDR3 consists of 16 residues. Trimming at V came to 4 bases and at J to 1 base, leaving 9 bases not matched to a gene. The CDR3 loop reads CASSLGDSWNNYGYTF. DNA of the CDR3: TGCGCCAGCAGCCTCGGGGACAGCTGGAATAACTATGGCTACACCTTC.

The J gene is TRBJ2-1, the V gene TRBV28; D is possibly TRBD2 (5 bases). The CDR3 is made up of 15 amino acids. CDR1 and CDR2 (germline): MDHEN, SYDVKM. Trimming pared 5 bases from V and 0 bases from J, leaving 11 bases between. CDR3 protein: CASSPGTSSYNEQFF. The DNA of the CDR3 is TGTGCCAGCAGTCCCGGCACTAGCTCCTACAATGAGCAGTTCTTC.

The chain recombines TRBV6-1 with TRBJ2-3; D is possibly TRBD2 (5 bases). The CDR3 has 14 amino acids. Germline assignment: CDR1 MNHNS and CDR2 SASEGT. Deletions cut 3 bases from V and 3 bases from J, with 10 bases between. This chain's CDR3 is CASSEGSRTDTQYF. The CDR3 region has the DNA TGTGCCAGCAGTGAGGGGAGTAGGACAGATACGCAGTATTTT.

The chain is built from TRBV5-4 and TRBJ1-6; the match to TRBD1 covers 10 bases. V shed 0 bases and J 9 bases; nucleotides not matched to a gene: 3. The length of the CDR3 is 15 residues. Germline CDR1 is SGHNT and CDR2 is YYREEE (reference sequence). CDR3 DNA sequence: TGTGCCAGCAGCTTGGGACAGGGGGCGGGTTCACCCCTCCACTTT. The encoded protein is CASSLGQGAGSPLHF.

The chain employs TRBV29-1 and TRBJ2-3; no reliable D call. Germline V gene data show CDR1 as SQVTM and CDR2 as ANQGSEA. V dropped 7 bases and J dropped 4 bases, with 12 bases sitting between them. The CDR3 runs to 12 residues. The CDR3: CSAQNGADTQYF. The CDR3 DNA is TGCAGCGCACAGAACGGCGCAGATACGCAGTATTTT.

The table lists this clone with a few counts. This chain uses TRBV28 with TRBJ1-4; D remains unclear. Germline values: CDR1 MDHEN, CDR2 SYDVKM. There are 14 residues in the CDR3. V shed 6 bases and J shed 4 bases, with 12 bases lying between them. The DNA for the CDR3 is TGTGCCAGCAGGGCGACCGGGGTTAATGAAAAACTGTTTTTT. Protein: CASRATGVNEKLFF.

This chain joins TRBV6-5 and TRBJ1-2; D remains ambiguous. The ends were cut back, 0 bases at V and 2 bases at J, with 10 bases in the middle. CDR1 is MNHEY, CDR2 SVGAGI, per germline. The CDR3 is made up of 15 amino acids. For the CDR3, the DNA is TGTGCCAGCAGTTACTCGTGGGCAGCCAACTATGGCTACACCTTC. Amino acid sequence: CASSYSWAANYGYTF.